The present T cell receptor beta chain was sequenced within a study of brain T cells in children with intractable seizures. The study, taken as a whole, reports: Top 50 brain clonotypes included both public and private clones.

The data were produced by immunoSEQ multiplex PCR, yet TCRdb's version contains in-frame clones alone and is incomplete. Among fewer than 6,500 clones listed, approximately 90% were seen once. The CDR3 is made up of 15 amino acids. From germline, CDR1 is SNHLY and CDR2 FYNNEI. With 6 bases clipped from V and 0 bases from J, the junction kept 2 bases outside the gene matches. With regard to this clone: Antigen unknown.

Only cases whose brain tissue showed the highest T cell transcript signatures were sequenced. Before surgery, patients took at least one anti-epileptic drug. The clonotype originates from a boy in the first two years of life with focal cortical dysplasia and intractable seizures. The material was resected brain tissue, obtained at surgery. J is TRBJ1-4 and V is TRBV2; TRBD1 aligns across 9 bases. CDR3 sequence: CASRGQGSTNEKLFF. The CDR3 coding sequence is TGTGCCAGCAGGGGACAGGGCTCAACTAATGAAAAACTGTTTTTT. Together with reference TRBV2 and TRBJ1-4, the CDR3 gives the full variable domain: EPEVTQTPSHQVTQMGQEVILRCVPISNHLYFYWYRQILGQKVEFLVSFYNNEISEKSEIFDDQFSVERPDGSNFTLKIRSTKLEDSAMYFCASRGQGSTNEKLFFGSGTQLSVL.